This TCR beta chain originates from a study of T cell repertoires in cytomegalovirus infection. Study background: The authors used CMV epitopes that were HLA-C-restricted (recently identified) and HLA-B-restricted (well studied).

CDR1 is MGHRA and CDR2 is YSYEKL in the germline V gene. V lost 1 base to trimming and J lost 6 bases, with 9 bases between them. The CDR3 sequence is 13 residues long. MiXCR, applied by TCRdb to the reads, yields one record per CDR3 protein. The repertoire consists of hundreds of thousands of distinct CDR3 sequences, with about 33% occurring once and the leading ten covering around 12%. Study outcomes and limitations: Predominance within the ex vivo response was attributable to HLA-C-restricted CMV-specific TCR beta clonotypes. Cumulative frequency (of public TCR beta family members) identified carriers of CMV plus the relevant HLA.

About this clonotype itself: As yet, its antigen is unknown.

The rearrangement joins TRBV4-1 to TRBJ1-1; no clear D. The sequence derives from a human donor in good health (CMV status not recorded). Some clones in this sample may be carry-over from other donors' samples. The material was cultured CD8+ T cells from PBMCs, obtained from culture after CMV antigen stimulation. CDR3 nucleotide sequence: TGCGCCAGCAGCCAAGCCCAGACCCCTGAAGCTTTCTTT. Amino acid sequence: CASSQAQTPEAFF.